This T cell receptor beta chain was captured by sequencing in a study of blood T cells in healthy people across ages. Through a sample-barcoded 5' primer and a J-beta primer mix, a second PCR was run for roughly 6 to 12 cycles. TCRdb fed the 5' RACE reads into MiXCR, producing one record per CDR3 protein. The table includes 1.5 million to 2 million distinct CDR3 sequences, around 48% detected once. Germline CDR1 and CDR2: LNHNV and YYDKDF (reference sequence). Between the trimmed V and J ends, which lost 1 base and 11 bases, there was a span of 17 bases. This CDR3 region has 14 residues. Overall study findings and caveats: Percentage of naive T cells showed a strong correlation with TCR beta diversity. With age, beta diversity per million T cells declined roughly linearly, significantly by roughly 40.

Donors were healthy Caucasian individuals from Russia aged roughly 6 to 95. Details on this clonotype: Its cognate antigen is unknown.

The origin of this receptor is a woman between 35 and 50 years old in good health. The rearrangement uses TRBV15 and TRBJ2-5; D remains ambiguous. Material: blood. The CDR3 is CATSRGARSYKQYF. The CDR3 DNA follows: TGTGCCACCAGCAGAGGGGCTCGGTCCTACAAGCAGTACTTC. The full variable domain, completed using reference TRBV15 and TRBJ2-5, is DAMVIQNPRYQVTQFGKPVTLSCSQTLNHNVMYWYQQKSSQAPKLLFHYYDKDFNNEADTPDNFQSRRPNTSFCFLDIRSPGLGDTAMYLCATSRGARSYKQYFGPGTRLLVL.